This T cell receptor (beta chain) appears in the sequencing data of a study of PD-1 blockade in mismatch repair-deficient tumors. About the research overall: All were previously treated, progressing patients with around eleven mismatch repair-deficient cancer types.

Study-level results: Tumor-resident clones, often undetectable pretreatment in blood, expanded then contracted after pembrolizumab.

Looked up from germline, CDR1 is SNHLY and CDR2 is FYNNEI. The V end lost 6 bases, the J end lost 1 base, and 9 bases lay between the germline ends. The CDR3 totals 13 residues. About this clone: Its antigen is not known.

The table came from immunoSEQ multiplex PCR; TCRdb's copy has only in-frame clones and leaves some out. The data hold 100,000 to 150,000 clones, with around nine tenths observed a single time. The origin of this receptor is an adult with mismatch repair-deficient cancer. The chain joins TRBV2 to TRBJ1-2; the D is unclear. The source was peripheral blood, collected approximately 70 weeks after starting pembrolizumab. The CDR3 here is CASRAISNYGYTF. In DNA form, the CDR3 reads TGTGCCAGCAGGGCCATAAGTAACTATGGCTACACCTTC.